This T cell receptor (beta chain) comes out of a study of blood T cell repertoires in COVID-19. Authors' data handling: Amplification from reference gene primers served as the basis for estimated nucleated cell counts. Profiling relied on immunoSEQ multiplex PCR, and the TCRdb table lists in-frame clones only, not all of them. From that table come the V and J calls and clone size; the DNA was used to work out D and trimming. Of 350,000 to 400,000 clones listed, around nine tenths are singletons. Germline V gene lookup returns CDR1 SEHNR and CDR2 FQNEAQ (reference sequence). The CDR3 sequence is 13 residues long. V shed 5 bases and J shed 3 bases, with 10 bases lying between them. Study members were between about 18 and 100 years old and lived in 20 to 25 US regions. Researchers sorted participants into cohorts using their self-reported clinical history.

The TCR was taken from a woman aged 25 to 39 who had recovered from COVID-19. This chain uses TRBV7-9 with TRBJ2-5, with D tentatively TRBD2 (5 bases). Sequencing used PBMCs or T cells enriched from blood (not recorded which). The CDR3 reads CASSLDSKETQYF. CDR3 bases: TGTGCCAGCAGCCTGGACTCAAAAGAGACCCAGTACTTC.